This T cell receptor beta chain was recovered during a study of blood T cell repertoires in COVID-19. This clone was seen only a few times. Germline V gene sequence: CDR1 SGDLS, CDR2 YYNGEE. Unmatched junction bases numbered 5, after V lost 4 bases and J lost 4 bases. The CDR3 sequence is 14 residues long. Original analysis: Researchers report that nucleated cell counts were estimated from reference gene primer amplification. Sequenced by immunoSEQ multiplex PCR; TCRdb stores in-frame clones only, minus some. V and J calls and clone size are given by that table; D and trimming were obtained from the DNA. The sample carries about 430,000 clones, roughly 90% recorded once. One Seattle source followed patients from active infection through their disease course.

This chain joins TRBV9 and TRBJ2-3, with 8 bases lining up with TRBD2. The specimen was peripheral blood. This receptor was taken from a man younger than 35 with COVID-19, enrolled during active disease. The CDR3 protein is CASSPTGGADTQYF. The CDR3 DNA reads TGTGCCAGCAGCCCCACGGGGGGGGCAGATACGCAGTATTTT.